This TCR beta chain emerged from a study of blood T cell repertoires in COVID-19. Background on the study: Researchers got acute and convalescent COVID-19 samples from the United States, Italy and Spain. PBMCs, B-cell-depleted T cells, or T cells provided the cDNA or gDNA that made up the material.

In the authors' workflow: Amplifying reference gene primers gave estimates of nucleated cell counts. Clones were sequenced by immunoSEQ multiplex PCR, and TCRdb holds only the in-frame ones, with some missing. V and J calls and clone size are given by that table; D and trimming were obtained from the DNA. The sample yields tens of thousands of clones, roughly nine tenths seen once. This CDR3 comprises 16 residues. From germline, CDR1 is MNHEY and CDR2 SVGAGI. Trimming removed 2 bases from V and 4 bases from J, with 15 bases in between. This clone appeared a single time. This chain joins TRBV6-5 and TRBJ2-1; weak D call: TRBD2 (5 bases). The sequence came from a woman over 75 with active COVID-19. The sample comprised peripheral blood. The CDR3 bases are TGTGCCAGCAGTTACCCTAGCTGGTCCCCTTACAATGAGCAGTTCTTC. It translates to CASSYPSWSPYNEQFF.